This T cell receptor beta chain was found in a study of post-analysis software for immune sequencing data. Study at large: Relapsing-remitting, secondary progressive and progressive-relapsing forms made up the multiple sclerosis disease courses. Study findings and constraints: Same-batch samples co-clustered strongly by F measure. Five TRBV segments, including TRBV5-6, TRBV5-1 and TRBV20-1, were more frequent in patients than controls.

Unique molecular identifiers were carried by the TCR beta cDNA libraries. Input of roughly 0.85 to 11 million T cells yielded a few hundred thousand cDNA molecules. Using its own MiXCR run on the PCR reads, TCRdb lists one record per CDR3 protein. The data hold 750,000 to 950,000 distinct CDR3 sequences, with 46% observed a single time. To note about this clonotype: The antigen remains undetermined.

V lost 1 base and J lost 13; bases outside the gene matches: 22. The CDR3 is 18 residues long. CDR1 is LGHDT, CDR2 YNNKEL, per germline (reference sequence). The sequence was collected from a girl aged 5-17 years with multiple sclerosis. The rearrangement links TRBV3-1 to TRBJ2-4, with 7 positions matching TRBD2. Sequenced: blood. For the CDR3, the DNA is TGTGCCAGCAGCCAAGTCGCGGGAGTCAATGGTATCTCCTACGTGCAGTACTTC. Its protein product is CASSQVAGVNGISYVQYF.